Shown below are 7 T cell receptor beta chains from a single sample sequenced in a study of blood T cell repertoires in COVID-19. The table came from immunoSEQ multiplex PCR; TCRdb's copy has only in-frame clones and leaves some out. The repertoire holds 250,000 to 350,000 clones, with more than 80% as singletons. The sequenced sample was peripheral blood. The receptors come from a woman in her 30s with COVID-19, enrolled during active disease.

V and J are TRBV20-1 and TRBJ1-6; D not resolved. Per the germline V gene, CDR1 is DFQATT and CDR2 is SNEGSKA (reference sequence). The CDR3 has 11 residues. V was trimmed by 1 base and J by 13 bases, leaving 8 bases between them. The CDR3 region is CSARAGGPLHF. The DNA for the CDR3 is TGCAGTGCTAGAGCAGGAGGTCCCCTCCACTTT.

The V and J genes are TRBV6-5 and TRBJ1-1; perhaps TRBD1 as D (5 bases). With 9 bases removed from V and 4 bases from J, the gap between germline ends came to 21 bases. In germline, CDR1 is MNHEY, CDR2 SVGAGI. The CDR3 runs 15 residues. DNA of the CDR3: TGTGCCAGTTCACAGACAGTCCGATTGGGCACTGAAGCTTTCTTT. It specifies CASSQTVRLGTEAFF.

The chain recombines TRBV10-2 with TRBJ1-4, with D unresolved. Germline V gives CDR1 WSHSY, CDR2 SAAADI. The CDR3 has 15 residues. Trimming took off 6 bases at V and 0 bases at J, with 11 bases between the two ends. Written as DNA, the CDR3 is TGCGCCAGCAGGTCCAGTACTACAACTAATGAAAAACTGTTTTTT. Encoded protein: CASRSSTTTNEKLFF.

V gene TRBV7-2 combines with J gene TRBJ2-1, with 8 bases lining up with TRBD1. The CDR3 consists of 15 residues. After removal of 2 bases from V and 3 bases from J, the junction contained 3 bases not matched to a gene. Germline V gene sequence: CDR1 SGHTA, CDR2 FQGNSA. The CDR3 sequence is CASSLQGAGYNEQFF. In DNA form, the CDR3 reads TGTGCCAGCAGCTTACAGGGGGCCGGCTACAATGAGCAGTTCTTC.

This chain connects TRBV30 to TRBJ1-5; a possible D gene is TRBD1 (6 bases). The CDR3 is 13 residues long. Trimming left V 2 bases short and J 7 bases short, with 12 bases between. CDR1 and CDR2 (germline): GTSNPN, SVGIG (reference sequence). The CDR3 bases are TGTGCCTGGAGTTCCCTTAGGGGGCAGCCCCAGCATTTT. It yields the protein CAWSSLRGQPQHF.

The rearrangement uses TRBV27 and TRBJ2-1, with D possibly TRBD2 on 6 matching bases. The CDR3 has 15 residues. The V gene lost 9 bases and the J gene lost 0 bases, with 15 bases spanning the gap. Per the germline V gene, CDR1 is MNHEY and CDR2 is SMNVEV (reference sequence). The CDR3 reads CASQVGLSSYNEQFF. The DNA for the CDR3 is TGTGCCAGTCAAGTGGGACTTTCCTCCTACAATGAGCAGTTCTTC.

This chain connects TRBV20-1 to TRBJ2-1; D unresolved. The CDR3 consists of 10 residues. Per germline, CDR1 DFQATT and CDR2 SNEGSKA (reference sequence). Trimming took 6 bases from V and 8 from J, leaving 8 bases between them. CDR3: CSARPDEQFF. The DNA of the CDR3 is TGCAGTGCCAGGCCGGATGAGCAGTTCTTC.